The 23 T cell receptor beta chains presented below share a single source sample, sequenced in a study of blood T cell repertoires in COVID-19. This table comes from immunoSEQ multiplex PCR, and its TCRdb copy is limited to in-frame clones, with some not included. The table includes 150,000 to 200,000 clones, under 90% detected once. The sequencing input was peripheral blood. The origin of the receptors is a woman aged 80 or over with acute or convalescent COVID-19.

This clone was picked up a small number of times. CDR3 nucleotide sequence: TGCGCCAGCAGCCAAGATGGGCCCGCAACTAATGAAAAACTGTTTTTT. This codes for CASSQDGPATNEKLFF. This chain links TRBV4-1 with TRBJ1-4; D unresolved. The CDR3 spans 16 residues. Per the germline V gene, CDR1 is MGHRA and CDR2 is YSYEKL. V shed 0 bases and J shed 0 bases, with 8 bases lying between them.

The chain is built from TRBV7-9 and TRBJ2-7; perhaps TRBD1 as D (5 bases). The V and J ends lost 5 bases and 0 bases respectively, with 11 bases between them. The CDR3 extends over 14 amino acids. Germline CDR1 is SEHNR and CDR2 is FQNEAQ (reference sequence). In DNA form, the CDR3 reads TGTGCCAGCAGCACTCAGACAGACTCCTACGAGCAGTACTTC. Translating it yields CASSTQTDSYEQYF. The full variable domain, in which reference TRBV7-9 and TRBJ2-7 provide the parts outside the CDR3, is DTGVSQNPRHKITKRGQNVTFRCDPISEHNRLYWYRQTLGQGPEFLTYFQNEAQLEKSRLLSDRFSAERPKGSFSTLEIQRTEQGDSAMYLCASSTQTDSYEQYFGPGTRLTVT.

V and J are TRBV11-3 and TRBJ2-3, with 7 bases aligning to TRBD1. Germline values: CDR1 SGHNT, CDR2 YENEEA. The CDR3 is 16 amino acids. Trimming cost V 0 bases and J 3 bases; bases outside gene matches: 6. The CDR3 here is CASSLEATGRTDTQYF. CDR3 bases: TGTGCCAGCAGCTTAGAGGCGACAGGGAGAACAGATACGCAGTATTTT.

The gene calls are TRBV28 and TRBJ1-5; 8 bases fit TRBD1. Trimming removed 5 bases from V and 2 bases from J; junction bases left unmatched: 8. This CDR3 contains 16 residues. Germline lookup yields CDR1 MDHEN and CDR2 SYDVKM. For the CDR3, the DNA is TGTGCCAGCAGTAGCGACGACAGGGGAGGCAATCAGCCCCAGCATTTT. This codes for CASSSDDRGGNQPQHF.

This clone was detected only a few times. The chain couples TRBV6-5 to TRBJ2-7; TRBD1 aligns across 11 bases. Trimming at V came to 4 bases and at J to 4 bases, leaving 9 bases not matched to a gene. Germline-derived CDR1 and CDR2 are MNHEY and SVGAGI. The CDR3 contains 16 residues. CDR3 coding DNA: TGTGCCAGCAGTTCAAGGACAGGGGGCGACCTATACGAGCAGTACTTC. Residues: CASSSRTGGDLYEQYF.

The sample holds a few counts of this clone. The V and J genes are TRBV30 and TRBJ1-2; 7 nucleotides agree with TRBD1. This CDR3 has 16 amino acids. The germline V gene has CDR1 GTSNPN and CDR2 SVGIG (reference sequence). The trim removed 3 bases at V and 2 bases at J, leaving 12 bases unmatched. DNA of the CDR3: TGTGCCTGGAGGGAACGACAGGGAAGGCTCAACTATGGCTACACCTTC. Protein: CAWRERQGRLNYGYTF.

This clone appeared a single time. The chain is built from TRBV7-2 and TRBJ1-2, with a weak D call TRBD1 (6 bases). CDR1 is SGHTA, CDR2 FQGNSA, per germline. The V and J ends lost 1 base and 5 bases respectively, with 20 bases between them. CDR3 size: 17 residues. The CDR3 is CASSLEAGGRGEYGYTF. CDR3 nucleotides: TGTGCCAGCAGCTTAGAGGCGGGGGGGCGCGGGGAGTATGGCTACACCTTC.

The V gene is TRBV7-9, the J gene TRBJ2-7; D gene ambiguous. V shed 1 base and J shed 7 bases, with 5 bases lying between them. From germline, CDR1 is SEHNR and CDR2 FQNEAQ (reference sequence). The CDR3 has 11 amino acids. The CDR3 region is CASSLDMEQYF. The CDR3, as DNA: TGTGCCAGCAGCTTAGATATGGAGCAGTACTTC.

The CDR3 sequence is CATSLGQGHTGELFF. The CDR3 DNA is TGTGCCACCAGCCTAGGACAGGGTCACACCGGGGAGCTGTTTTTT. V gene TRBV24-1 combines with J gene TRBJ2-2, with 8 bases aligning to TRBD1. Germline V gene sequence: CDR1 KGHDR, CDR2 SFDVKD. There are 15 residues in the CDR3. The V gene end was trimmed by 7 bases and the J gene end by 3 bases; junction bases not matched to a gene: 6.

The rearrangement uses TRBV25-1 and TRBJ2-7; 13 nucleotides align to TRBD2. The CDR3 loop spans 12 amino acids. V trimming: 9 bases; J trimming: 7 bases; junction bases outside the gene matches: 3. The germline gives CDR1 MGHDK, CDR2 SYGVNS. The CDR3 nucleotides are TGTGCCAGGGGGACTAGCGGGATGGAGCAGTACTTC. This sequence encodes CARGTSGMEQYF.

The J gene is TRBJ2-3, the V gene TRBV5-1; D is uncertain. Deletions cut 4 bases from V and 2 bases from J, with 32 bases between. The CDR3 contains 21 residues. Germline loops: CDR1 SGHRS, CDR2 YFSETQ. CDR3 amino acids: CASSEGVSTAFRRRITDTQYF. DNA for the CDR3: TGCGCCAGCAGCGAAGGAGTCTCAACTGCCTTTAGGCGCCGAATCACAGATACGCAGTATTTT.

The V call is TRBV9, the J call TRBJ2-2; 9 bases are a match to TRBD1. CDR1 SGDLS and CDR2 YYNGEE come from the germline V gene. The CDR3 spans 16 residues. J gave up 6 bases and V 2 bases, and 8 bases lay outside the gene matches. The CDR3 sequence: CASSVGPGQGSGELFF. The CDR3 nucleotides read TGTGCCAGCAGCGTGGGCCCGGGACAGGGTTCCGGGGAGCTGTTTTTT.

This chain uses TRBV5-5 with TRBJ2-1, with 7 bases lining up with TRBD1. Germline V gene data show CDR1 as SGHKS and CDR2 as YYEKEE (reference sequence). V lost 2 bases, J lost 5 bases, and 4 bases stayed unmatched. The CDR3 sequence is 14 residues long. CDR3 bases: TGTGCCAGCAGCTTAGGGACAGCTCACAATGAGCAGTTCTTC. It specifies CASSLGTAHNEQFF.

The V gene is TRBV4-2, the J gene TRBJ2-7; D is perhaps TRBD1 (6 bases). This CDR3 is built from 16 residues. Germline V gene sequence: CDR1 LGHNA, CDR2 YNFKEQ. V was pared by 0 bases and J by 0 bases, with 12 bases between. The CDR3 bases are TGTGCCAGCAGCCAAGATCAGGGGACATACTCCTACGAGCAGTACTTC. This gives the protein CASSQDQGTYSYEQYF.

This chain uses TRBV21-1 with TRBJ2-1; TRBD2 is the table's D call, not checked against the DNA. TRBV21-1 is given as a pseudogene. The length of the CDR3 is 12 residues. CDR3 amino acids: CASSKKRTEQFF. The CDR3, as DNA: TGTGCCAGCAGCAAAAAGCGGACGGAGCAGTTCTTC.

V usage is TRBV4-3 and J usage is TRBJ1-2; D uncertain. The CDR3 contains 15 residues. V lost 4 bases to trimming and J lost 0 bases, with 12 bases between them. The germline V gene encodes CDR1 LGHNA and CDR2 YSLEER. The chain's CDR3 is CASSPRHVSNYGYTF. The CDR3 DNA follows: TGCGCCAGCAGCCCACGACATGTCTCTAACTATGGCTACACCTTC.

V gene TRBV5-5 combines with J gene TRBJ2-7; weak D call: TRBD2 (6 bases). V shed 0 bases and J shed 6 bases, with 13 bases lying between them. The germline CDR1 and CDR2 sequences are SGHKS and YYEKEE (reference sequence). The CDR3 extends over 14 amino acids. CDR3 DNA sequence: TGTGCCAGCAGCTTGGTCCCGGGGGTAGGCGAGCAGTACTTC. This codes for CASSLVPGVGEQYF.

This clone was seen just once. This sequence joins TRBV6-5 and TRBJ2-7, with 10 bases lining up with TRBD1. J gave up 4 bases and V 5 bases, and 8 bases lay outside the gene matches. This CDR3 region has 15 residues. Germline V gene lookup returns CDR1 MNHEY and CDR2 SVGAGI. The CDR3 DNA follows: TGTGCCAGCAGTCCCGGGACAGGGGATAGGTACGAGCAGTACTTC. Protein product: CASSPGTGDRYEQYF.

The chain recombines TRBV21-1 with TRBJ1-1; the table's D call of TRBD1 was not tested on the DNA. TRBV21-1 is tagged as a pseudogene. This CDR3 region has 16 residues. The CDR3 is CASSPPLPPGNTEAFF. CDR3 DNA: TGTGCCAGCAGCCCGCCACTCCCACCAGGGAACACTGAAGCTTTCTTT.

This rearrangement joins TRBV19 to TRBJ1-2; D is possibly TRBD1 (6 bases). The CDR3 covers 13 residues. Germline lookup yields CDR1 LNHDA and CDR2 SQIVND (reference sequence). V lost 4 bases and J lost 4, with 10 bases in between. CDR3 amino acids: CASSTGGRYGYTF. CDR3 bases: TGTGCCAGTAGTACGGGGGGGCGCTATGGCTACACCTTC.

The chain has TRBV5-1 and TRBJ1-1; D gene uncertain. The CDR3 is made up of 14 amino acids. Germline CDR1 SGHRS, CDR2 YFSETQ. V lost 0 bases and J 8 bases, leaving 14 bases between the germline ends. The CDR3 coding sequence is TGCGCCAGCAGCTTGGACGGGTTCCGACTCGAAGCTTTCTTT. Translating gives CASSLDGFRLEAFF.

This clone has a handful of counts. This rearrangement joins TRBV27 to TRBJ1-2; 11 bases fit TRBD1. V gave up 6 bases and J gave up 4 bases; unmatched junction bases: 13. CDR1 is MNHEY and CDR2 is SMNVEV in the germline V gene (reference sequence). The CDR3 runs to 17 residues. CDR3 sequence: CASRKSSGTGGIYGYTF. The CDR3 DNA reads TGTGCCAGCAGAAAGTCATCCGGGACAGGGGGAATCTATGGCTACACCTTC.

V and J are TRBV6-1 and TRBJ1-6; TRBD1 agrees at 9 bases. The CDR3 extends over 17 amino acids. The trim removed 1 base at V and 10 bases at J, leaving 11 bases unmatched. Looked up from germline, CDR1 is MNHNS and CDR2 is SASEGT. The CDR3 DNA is TGTGCCAGCAGTGAAGTAGGGACAGGGCTATCAGTCTCACCCCTCCACTTT. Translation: CASSEVGTGLSVSPLHF.